This T cell receptor (beta chain) was recovered during a study of neurological immune-mediated disorders. V was clipped by 6 bases and J by 4 bases, with 9 bases between them. Germline V gives CDR1 LNHNV, CDR2 YYDKDF (reference sequence). The CDR3 totals 12 residues. This clonotype was counted many times. Its antigen is currently unknown. Study results and limitations: Multiple sclerosis was found to have the least TCR clonal expansion, below healthy controls, and HTLV-1-associated myelopathy the most.

A single record per CDR3 protein comes from TCRdb applying MiXCR to the 5' RACE reads. Here the sample spans tens of thousands of distinct CDR3 sequences, around 9.6% being singletons. Time point reported: longitudinal time-point 1 (baseline). This clonotype originated in a man in his thirties or forties in good health. The chain has TRBV15 and TRBJ2-5; D is uncertain. The sample was PBMCs. Written as DNA, the CDR3 is TGTGCCACCAGTCTGGGGATAGAGACCCAGTACTTC. It translates to CATSLGIETQYF.